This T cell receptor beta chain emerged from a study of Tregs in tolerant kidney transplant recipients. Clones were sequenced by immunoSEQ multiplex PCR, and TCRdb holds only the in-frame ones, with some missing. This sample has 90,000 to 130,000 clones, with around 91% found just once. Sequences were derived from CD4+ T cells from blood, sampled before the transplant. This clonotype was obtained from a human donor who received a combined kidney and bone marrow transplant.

For the CDR3, the DNA is TGTGCCTGGAGTAATCACCGACAGGAGAGCTCCTATAATTCACCCCTCCACTTT. Protein product: CAWSNHRQESSYNSPLHF. This sequence joins TRBV30 and TRBJ1-6; D is possibly TRBD1 (6 bases). Trimming cost V 2 bases and J 0 bases, with 17 bases left between them. The germline gives CDR1 GTSNPN, CDR2 SVGIG (reference sequence). This CDR3 has 18 residues.